These T cell receptor beta chains were read from a single sample in a study of cytomegalovirus exposure and HLA in healthy donors. TCRdb's copy holds only in-frame clones and misses some; the assay was immunoSEQ multiplex PCR. The ten top clones account for 1.5% to 2%, within a sample of about 150,000 clones. The material sequenced was PBMCs. The receptors stem from a woman aged 45-60 years in good health and CMV-seronegative. CDR3s include the opening cysteine and the closing phenylalanine or tryptophan. D genes are given only for firm matches.

V,J,D,CDR3,DNA
TRBV9,TRBJ2-3,TRBD2,CASSGTSGGVDTQYF,TGTGCCAGCAGCGGGACTAGCGGGGGGGTTGATACGCAGTATTTT
TRBV27,TRBJ1-5,TRBD1,CASSFGQGRGGVGNNQPQHF,TGTGCCAGCAGTTTCGGACAGGGGAGGGGGGGGGTAGGGAACAATCAGCCCCAGCATTTT
TRBV30,TRBJ1-1,-,CAWSVWEGNTEAFF,TGTGCCTGGAGTGTTTGGGAGGGGAACACTGAAGCTTTCTTT
TRBV7-2,TRBJ2-5,TRBD1,CASRADRGRETQYF,TGTGCCAGCAGGGCGGACAGGGGGCGGGAGACCCAGTACTTC
TRBV6-1,TRBJ1-4,-,CASSELWPRNEKLFF,TGTGCCAGCAGTGAATTGTGGCCCCGAAATGAAAAACTGTTTTTT
TRBV9,TRBJ2-3,-,CASSVGGGDTDTQYF,TGTGCCAGCAGCGTAGGGGGCGGGGACACAGATACGCAGTATTTT
TRBV19,TRBJ2-7,TRBD2,CASSISHAGGRNEQYF,TGTGCCAGTAGTATTAGCCATGCGGGAGGGCGGAACGAGCAGTACTTC
TRBV11-2,TRBJ1-6,-,CASSLVGAVNTYNSPLHF,TGTGCCAGCAGCTTAGTAGGGGCAGTAAACACATATAATTCACCCCTCCACTTT
TRBV6-5,TRBJ2-2,TRBD1,CASSRRQGPTGELFF,TGTGCCAGCAGTAGGAGACAGGGGCCCACCGGGGAGCTGTTTTTT
TRBV7-9,TRBJ1-4,-,CASRPLLGVSEKLFF,TGTGCCAGCAGACCCCTCCTTGGAGTCTCTGAAAAACTGTTTTTT
TRBV7-3,TRBJ2-1,TRBD2,CASSSGGSYNEQFF,TGTGCCAGCAGCTCCGGGGGGTCCTACAATGAGCAGTTCTTC
TRBV7-3,TRBJ1-1,TRBD1,CASSLMGQENTEAFF,TGTGCCAGCAGCTTAATGGGACAGGAGAACACTGAAGCTTTCTTT
TRBV28,TRBJ1-4,-,CASRERGSNEKLFF,TGTGCCAGCAGAGAAAGGGGCAGTAATGAAAAACTGTTTTTT
TRBV9,TRBJ2-1,TRBD2,CASSVLASGSHEQFF,TGTGCCAGCAGCGTGTTGGCTAGCGGGAGCCATGAGCAGTTCTTC
TRBV6-1,TRBJ2-7,TRBD1,CASSIDRVDEQYF,TGTGCCAGCAGCATCGACAGGGTGGACGAGCAGTACTTC
TRBV28,TRBJ2-3,TRBD2,CASSLTGLAGVFSTDTQYF,TGTGCCAGCAGTTTGACTGGACTAGCGGGAGTATTTAGCACAGATACGCAGTATTTT
TRBV30,TRBJ1-2,-,CAWRTQGNGGYTF,TGTGCCTGGAGGACTCAGGGAAATGGCGGCTACACCTTC
TRBV18,TRBJ1-1,-,CASSPLQSSTEAFF,TGTGCCAGCTCACCACTCCAGTCATCCACTGAAGCTTTCTTT
TRBV2,TRBJ2-1,-,CASRGRGGDHNEQFF,TGTGCCAGCAGAGGAAGAGGGGGGGATCACAATGAGCAGTTCTTC
TRBV7-3,TRBJ2-3,TRBD2,CASSLTLAGSGGAIYF,TGTGCCAGCAGCTTAACACTAGCGGGCAGCGGGGGGGCTATATATTTT
TRBV4-2,TRBJ2-3,TRBD2,CASSPGLAGARWDTQYF,TGTGCCAGCAGCCCGGGACTAGCGGGGGCTAGATGGGATACGCAGTATTTT
TRBV13,TRBJ2-1,TRBD2,CASSIRPSGRGNEQFF,TGTGCCAGCAGCATCCGCCCTAGCGGGAGGGGAAATGAGCAGTTCTTC
TRBV30,TRBJ2-5,-,CAWSIGHNQETQYF,TGTGCCTGGAGTATAGGACACAACCAAGAGACCCAGTACTTC
TRBV9,TRBJ2-7,TRBD1,CASSGSGTGDEQYF,TGTGCCAGCAGCGGCTCCGGGACAGGGGACGAGCAGTACTTC
TRBV30,TRBJ2-1,TRBD2,CAWTLGTSGSPPFF,TGTGCCTGGACCTTAGGGACTAGCGGGAGCCCTCCGTTCTTC
TRBV30,TRBJ2-7,TRBD1,CAWSGRTGGEQYF,TGTGCCTGGAGTGGGCGAACAGGGGGCGAGCAGTACTTC
TRBV6-5,TRBJ2-7,TRBD1,CASSYSGDRRSYEQYF,TGTGCCAGCAGTTACTCCGGGGACAGGAGATCCTACGAGCAGTACTTC
TRBV7-2,TRBJ1-6,TRBD1,CASSFLNRGSPLHF,TGTGCCAGCAGTTTTCTCAACAGGGGGTCACCCCTCCACTTT
TRBV18,TRBJ2-1,-,CASSPSPGQSSDNEQFF,TGTGCCAGCTCACCGTCACCGGGACAAAGCTCCGACAATGAGCAGTTCTTC
TRBV18,TRBJ1-5,TRBD1,CASSPSGGSNQPQHF,TGTGCCAGCTCACCGTCAGGGGGTAGTAATCAGCCCCAGCATTTT
TRBV5-1,TRBJ2-2,TRBD1,CASSPTDRGQTGELFF,TGCGCCAGCAGCCCAACTGACAGGGGGCAAACCGGGGAGCTGTTTTTT
TRBV5-1,TRBJ2-5,-,CASSLTEETQYF,TGCGCCAGCAGCTTAACCGAGGAGACCCAGTACTTC
TRBV19,TRBJ2-2,-,CASSLRQLLRNTGELFF,TGTGCCAGTAGTCTGCGACAGCTCCTTAGGAACACCGGGGAGCTGTTTTTT